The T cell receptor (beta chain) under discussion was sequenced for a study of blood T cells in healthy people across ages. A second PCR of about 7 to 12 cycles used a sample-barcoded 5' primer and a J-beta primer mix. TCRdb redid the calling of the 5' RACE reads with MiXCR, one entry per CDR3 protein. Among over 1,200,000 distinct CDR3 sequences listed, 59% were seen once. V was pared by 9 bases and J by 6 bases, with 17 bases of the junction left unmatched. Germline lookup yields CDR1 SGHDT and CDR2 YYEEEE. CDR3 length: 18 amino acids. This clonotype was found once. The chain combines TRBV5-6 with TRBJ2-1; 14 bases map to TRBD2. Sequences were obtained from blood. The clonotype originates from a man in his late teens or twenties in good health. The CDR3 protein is CATHGTSGGPMGANEQFF. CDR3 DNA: TGTGCCACCCACGGGACTAGCGGGGGCCCTATGGGGGCCAATGAGCAGTTCTTC.